This section outlines one T cell receptor beta chain sequence together with its context. V lost 5 bases to trimming and J lost 5 bases; unmatched junction nucleotides: 9. Germline CDR1 is MNHNY and CDR2 is SVGAGI (reference sequence). This CDR3 has 16 amino acids. The data are from a study of T cell responses to AZD1222 COVID-19 vaccine. In the study overall: Both about-4-week and about-12-week second-dose recipients were combined.

Profiling relied on immunoSEQ multiplex PCR, and the TCRdb table lists in-frame clones only, not all of them. Of some 150,000 clones listed, roughly nine tenths are singletons. The TCR comes from an adult in good health. The V and J genes are TRBV6-6 and TRBJ1-6; 7 nucleotides line up with TRBD1. The source material was peripheral blood, sampled on day 0 of AZD1222 vaccination. Here the CDR3 DNA reads TGTGCCAGCAGTCCTCCCGTCAGGGGGGATAATTCACCCCTCCACTTT. Translation gives CASSPPVRGDNSPLHF.